These T cell receptor beta chains were read from a single sample in a study of blood T cell repertoires in COVID-19. Data came from immunoSEQ multiplex PCR; TCRdb stores just in-frame clones and leaves some out. This sample has 250,000 to 300,000 clones; more than 85% occur once, and the top ten carry about 4.2%. The specimen sequenced was peripheral blood. Receptors were obtained from a man aged 35 to 55 with acute or convalescent COVID-19. CDR3s include the opening cysteine and the closing phenylalanine or tryptophan. Fields, in order: J gene, CDR3 length, D gene, V gene, clone size, CDR3 protein, CDR3 DNA. D genes are given only for firm matches. Part of the rows lack a size; the others show once, few, many or a class for expanded clones.

j_gene: TRBJ1-1
len: 15
d_gene: TRBD1
v_gene: TRBV11-2
abundance: -
CDR3aa: CASSLRTGMNTEAFF
CDR3nt: TGTGCCAGCAGCTTAAGGACAGGGATGAACACTGAAGCTTTCTTT

j_gene: TRBJ2-7
len: 15
d_gene: -
v_gene: TRBV30
abundance: -
CDR3aa: CAWSVGTEFSNEQYF
CDR3nt: TGTGCCTGGAGTGTCGGAACAGAGTTCTCCAACGAGCAGTACTTC

j_gene: TRBJ2-7
len: 14
d_gene: TRBD1
v_gene: TRBV7-9
abundance: -
CDR3aa: CASSDRVMAYEQYF
CDR3nt: TGTGCCAGCAGCGACAGGGTAATGGCCTACGAGCAGTACTTC

j_gene: TRBJ1-1
len: 14
d_gene: TRBD1
v_gene: TRBV2
abundance: -
CDR3aa: CASSSGQGASEAFF
CDR3nt: TGTGCCAGCAGTTCGGGACAGGGGGCTTCTGAAGCTTTCTTT

j_gene: TRBJ2-7
len: 15
d_gene: -
v_gene: TRBV6-1
abundance: -
CDR3aa: CASSERQGISYEQYF
CDR3nt: TGTGCCAGCAGTGAAAGGCAGGGCATCTCCTACGAGCAGTACTTC

j_gene: TRBJ2-7
len: 15
d_gene: -
v_gene: TRBV30
abundance: -
CDR3aa: CAWSVLGSGNYEQYF
CDR3nt: TGTGCCTGGAGTGTACTGGGTAGCGGAAACTACGAGCAGTACTTC

j_gene: TRBJ2-7
len: 14
d_gene: -
v_gene: TRBV3-1/TRBV3-2
abundance: -
CDR3aa: CASSLRQGGYEQYF
CDR3nt: TGTGCCAGCAGCCTCCGACAGGGAGGATACGAGCAGTACTTC

j_gene: TRBJ1-1
len: 13
d_gene: TRBD1
v_gene: TRBV6-4
abundance: -
CDR3aa: CASSDPGTGEAFF
CDR3nt: TGTGCCAGCAGCGACCCCGGGACAGGTGAAGCTTTCTTT

j_gene: TRBJ1-1
len: 15
d_gene: -
v_gene: TRBV6-5
abundance: once
CDR3aa: CASSSRDRPNTEAFF
CDR3nt: TGTGCCAGCAGTTCTAGAGACAGGCCGAACACTGAAGCTTTCTTT

j_gene: TRBJ1-1
len: 14
d_gene: TRBD1
v_gene: TRBV19
abundance: -
CDR3aa: CASSIGGGGTEAFF
CDR3nt: TGTGCCAGTAGTATTGGAGGGGGCGGAACTGAAGCTTTCTTT

j_gene: TRBJ2-7
len: 14
d_gene: TRBD1
v_gene: TRBV4-2
abundance: once
CDR3aa: CASSQNRGSYEQYF
CDR3nt: TGTGCCAGCAGCCAAAACAGGGGCTCCTACGAGCAGTACTTC

j_gene: TRBJ1-5
len: 14
d_gene: TRBD1
v_gene: TRBV5-1
abundance: -
CDR3aa: CASSPGQGDQPQHF
CDR3nt: TGCGCCAGCAGCCCGGGACAGGGGGATCAGCCCCAGCATTTT

j_gene: TRBJ1-2
len: 14
d_gene: TRBD1
v_gene: TRBV27
abundance: -
CDR3aa: CASSSDRGPYGYTF
CDR3nt: TGTGCCAGCAGTTCGGACAGGGGTCCCTATGGCTACACCTTC

j_gene: TRBJ1-1
len: 15
d_gene: -
v_gene: TRBV2
abundance: -
CDR3aa: CATRGGPGGNTEAFF
CDR3nt: TGTGCCACGAGGGGGGGCCCCGGGGGGAACACTGAAGCTTTCTTT

j_gene: TRBJ2-3
len: 17
d_gene: -
v_gene: TRBV2
abundance: -
CDR3aa: CATPYGVTGESTDTQYF
CDR3nt: TGTGCCACCCCCTACGGGGTGACTGGGGAGAGCACAGATACGCAGTATTTT

j_gene: TRBJ2-7
len: 12
d_gene: TRBD1
v_gene: TRBV30
abundance: -
CDR3aa: CAWGQGTYEQYF
CDR3nt: TGTGCCTGGGGACAGGGGACCTACGAGCAGTACTTC

j_gene: TRBJ2-1
len: 15
d_gene: -
v_gene: TRBV6-5
abundance: -
CDR3aa: CASSFFTTGYNEQFF
CDR3nt: TGTGCCAGCAGCTTCTTTACGACGGGGTACAATGAGCAGTTCTTC

j_gene: TRBJ1-5
len: 17
d_gene: -
v_gene: TRBV19
abundance: -
CDR3aa: CASGGLKGLGGNQPQHF
CDR3nt: TGTGCCAGTGGCGGCCTAAAGGGTCTAGGGGGCAATCAGCCCCAGCATTTT

j_gene: TRBJ1-6
len: 15
d_gene: -
v_gene: TRBV18
abundance: -
CDR3aa: CASSPPLGVNSPLHF
CDR3nt: TGTGCCAGCTCACCACCGTTAGGAGTGAATTCACCCCTCCACTTT

j_gene: TRBJ2-4
len: 18
d_gene: TRBD2
v_gene: TRBV3-1/TRBV3-2
abundance: -
CDR3aa: CASSQRGLAGGLGDIQYF
CDR3nt: TGTGCCAGCAGCCAAAGGGGACTAGCGGGGGGGCTAGGAGACATTCAGTACTTC

j_gene: TRBJ2-5
len: 15
d_gene: TRBD1
v_gene: TRBV15
abundance: few
CDR3aa: CATSRATGVGETQYF
CDR3nt: TGTGCCACCAGCAGGGCCACAGGGGTAGGAGAGACCCAGTACTTC

j_gene: TRBJ1-2
len: 14
d_gene: -
v_gene: TRBV9
abundance: -
CDR3aa: CASSPYRESYGYTF
CDR3nt: TGTGCCAGCAGCCCCTATCGCGAATCCTATGGCTACACCTTC

j_gene: TRBJ2-2
len: 16
d_gene: TRBD1
v_gene: TRBV6-5
abundance: -
CDR3aa: CASSSKPGGGPGELFF
CDR3nt: TGTGCCAGCAGTTCGAAGCCAGGGGGCGGTCCCGGGGAGCTGTTTTTT

j_gene: TRBJ1-2
len: 15
d_gene: -
v_gene: TRBV5-1
abundance: -
CDR3aa: CASSSEGPASYGYTF
CDR3nt: TGCGCCAGCAGCTCAGAAGGTCCAGCGAGCTATGGCTACACCTTC

j_gene: TRBJ1-1
len: 15
d_gene: TRBD1
v_gene: TRBV11-3
abundance: -
CDR3aa: CASSPGGGSYTEAFF
CDR3nt: TGTGCCAGCAGCCCAGGGGGCGGTAGCTACACTGAAGCTTTCTTT

j_gene: TRBJ1-5
len: 15
d_gene: -
v_gene: TRBV7-2
abundance: -
CDR3aa: CASSLAGPSNQPQHF
CDR3nt: TGTGCCAGCAGCTTAGCGGGGCCAAGCAATCAGCCCCAGCATTTT

j_gene: TRBJ2-1
len: 15
d_gene: -
v_gene: TRBV12-5
abundance: -
CDR3aa: CASAIQGGVRNEQFF
CDR3nt: TGTGCTAGTGCTATACAGGGTGGCGTGAGGAATGAGCAGTTCTTC

j_gene: TRBJ1-6
len: 17
d_gene: -
v_gene: TRBV7-5
abundance: -
CDR3aa: CVRSGRSPGQRHSPLHF
CDR3nt: TGTGTCAGAAGCGGCCGATCACCGGGACAGAGGCATTCACCCCTCCACTTT

j_gene: TRBJ2-1
len: 11
d_gene: -
v_gene: TRBV2
abundance: once
CDR3aa: CASGGLGEQFF
CDR3nt: TGTGCCAGCGGGGGCCTCGGGGAGCAGTTCTTC

j_gene: TRBJ1-2
len: 15
d_gene: TRBD1
v_gene: TRBV19
abundance: -
CDR3aa: CASKPGTGWIYGYTF
CDR3nt: TGTGCCAGTAAACCCGGGACAGGGTGGATCTATGGCTACACCTTC

j_gene: TRBJ2-3
len: 16
d_gene: -
v_gene: TRBV5-1
abundance: -
CDR3aa: CASSLHLERGTDTQYF
CDR3nt: TGCGCCAGCAGCTTACATCTAGAACGTGGCACAGATACGCAGTATTTT

j_gene: TRBJ1-4
len: 13
d_gene: -
v_gene: TRBV9
abundance: -
CDR3aa: CASSGGILEKLFF
CDR3nt: TGTGCCAGCAGTGGCGGGATTCTGGAAAAACTGTTTTTT

j_gene: TRBJ2-1
len: 15
d_gene: -
v_gene: TRBV10-2
abundance: -
CDR3aa: CASTEGLWSYNEQFF
CDR3nt: TGCGCCAGCACCGAGGGTCTCTGGTCCTACAATGAGCAGTTCTTC

j_gene: TRBJ2-1
len: 16
d_gene: TRBD2
v_gene: TRBV27
abundance: -
CDR3aa: CASSFAASGGADEQFF
CDR3nt: TGTGCCAGCAGTTTCGCGGCTAGCGGGGGGGCCGATGAGCAGTTCTTC

j_gene: TRBJ1-5
len: 15
d_gene: TRBD1
v_gene: TRBV7-4
abundance: -
CDR3aa: CASSTVRGPGQPQHF
CDR3nt: TGTGCCAGCAGCACCGTAAGGGGGCCGGGTCAGCCCCAGCATTTT

j_gene: TRBJ2-7
len: 16
d_gene: TRBD2
v_gene: TRBV27
abundance: -
CDR3aa: CASSLKTSGGFGEQYF
CDR3nt: TGTGCCAGCAGTTTAAAGACTAGCGGGGGTTTTGGCGAGCAGTACTTC

j_gene: TRBJ1-2
len: 14
d_gene: TRBD1
v_gene: TRBV5-1
abundance: -
CDR3aa: CASSPTGESSGYTF
CDR3nt: TGCGCCAGCAGCCCAACAGGGGAATCGTCCGGCTACACCTTC

j_gene: TRBJ1-5
len: 15
d_gene: -
v_gene: TRBV6-5
abundance: -
CDR3aa: CASSGRTRPNQPQHF
CDR3nt: TGTGCCAGCAGCGGACGGACAAGACCCAATCAGCCCCAGCATTTT

j_gene: TRBJ1-2
len: 15
d_gene: -
v_gene: TRBV15
abundance: -
CDR3aa: CATSRPGLLNYGYTF
CDR3nt: TGTGCCACCAGCAGACCGGGACTCCTCAACTATGGCTACACCTTC

j_gene: TRBJ1-2
len: 14
d_gene: TRBD1
v_gene: TRBV7-2
abundance: -
CDR3aa: CASTPGGTNYGYTF
CDR3nt: TGTGCCAGCACCCCAGGGGGTACTAACTATGGCTACACCTTC

j_gene: TRBJ2-3
len: 15
d_gene: -
v_gene: TRBV24-1
abundance: -
CDR3aa: CATSGWGGLGDTQYF
CDR3nt: TGTGCCACCAGTGGCTGGGGGGGGCTGGGAGATACGCAGTATTTT

j_gene: TRBJ1-3
len: 14
d_gene: -
v_gene: TRBV2
abundance: -
CDR3aa: CASSERGAGNTIYF
CDR3nt: TGTGCCAGCAGTGAAAGGGGTGCTGGAAACACCATATATTTT

j_gene: TRBJ2-1
len: 15
d_gene: -
v_gene: TRBV10-3
abundance: -
CDR3aa: CAISESGQAKGEQFF
CDR3nt: TGTGCCATCAGTGAGTCGGGGCAGGCGAAAGGTGAGCAGTTCTTC

j_gene: TRBJ2-4
len: 17
d_gene: -
v_gene: TRBV5-1
abundance: -
CDR3aa: CASSSNPYGGLKNIQYF
CDR3nt: TGCGCCAGCAGTTCCAACCCATACGGGGGGCTTAAAAACATTCAGTACTTC